This T cell receptor beta chain was profiled in a study of T cell repertoires in cytomegalovirus infection. About the research overall: CMV epitopes that were recently identified and HLA-C-restricted were used alongside well-studied HLA-B-restricted ones. Study findings and constraints: Of the TCR beta families, the public ones yielded a cumulative frequency that identified carriers of CMV plus the relevant HLA. The ex vivo response showed dominance by HLA-C-restricted CMV-specific TCR beta clonotypes.

Concerning this clonotype itself: Its matching antigen is unknown.

TCRdb independently ran MiXCR on the reads; one entry per CDR3 protein. The sample holds about 160,000 distinct CDR3 sequences, roughly a fifth seen once. The junction had 10 bases not matched to a gene; V was cut back by 4 bases and J by 2 bases. Per the germline V gene, CDR1 is SGHVS and CDR2 is FQNEAQ. The CDR3 covers 18 residues. This receptor was taken from a human donor in good health (CMV status not recorded). Some clones in this sample may be carry-over from other donors' samples. The specimen comprised CD8+ T cells from cultured PBMCs, sampled from culture after CMV antigen stimulation. The chain carries TRBV7-8 and TRBJ2-7; 14 bases align to TRBD2. The CDR3 protein is CASSSSLLTSGGAYEQYF. For the CDR3, the DNA is TGTGCCAGCAGCTCGTCTTTACTGACTAGCGGGGGGGCCTACGAGCAGTACTTC.